This T cell receptor (beta chain) was observed in a study of blood T cell repertoires in COVID-19. Study background: T cells, B-cell-depleted T cells, or PBMCs provided the cDNA or gDNA that served as material.

Original handling: Amplified reference gene primers provided the basis for estimating nucleated cell counts. The protocol was immunoSEQ multiplex PCR, while the TCRdb copy is restricted to in-frame clones and leaves out a portion. D and trimming come from the DNA, and the V and J calls and clone size come from that table. The table records around 300,000 clones, roughly 91% of them present only once. The CDR3 loop spans 16 amino acids. Germline V lookup: CDR1 SGDLS, CDR2 YYNGEE. V lost 0 bases, J lost 4 bases, and 6 bases stayed unmatched. This clone appeared a single time. Sequenced sample: peripheral blood. The receptor's source is a man aged 50 to 59 with active or convalescent COVID-19. The chain is built from TRBV9 and TRBJ2-3; TRBD2 matches 9 bases. As DNA, the CDR3 is TGTGCCAGCAGCGTAGGTGCGGGGGGGCGCGCAGATACGCAGTATTTT. This gives the protein CASSVGAGGRADTQYF.